This T cell receptor (beta chain) comes out of a study of beta chain features in type 1 diabetes. About the study: What patients shared with healthy donors was a similar profile of age, gender and cell yields.

Since all of the isolated RNA was reverse transcribed, expressed TCRB transcripts were what got sequenced. Using immunoSEQ multiplex PCR, the repertoire was profiled, and TCRdb retains in-frame clones only, with some absent. The sample includes approximately 730,000 clones, roughly 13% of them seen just once. On average, the one heparinised blood draw given by each donor was around 110 mL. The study's findings and limits: Patients with Type 1 diabetes showed moderately but significantly shorter TCRB CDR3s in all four CD4+ subsets.

There are a few counts of this clone. The antigen is undetermined. Germline CDR1 reads SEHNR; CDR2 reads FQNEAQ (reference sequence). The CDR3 is made up of 17 amino acids. The junction had 13 bases not matched to a gene; V was cut back by 5 bases and J by 6 bases. This sequence joins TRBV7-9 and TRBJ2-2; 9 bases line up with TRBD1. The sequenced material came from naive CD4+ T cells from blood. The sequence derives from a man aged 18-30 years with type 1 diabetes. Here the CDR3 DNA reads TGTGCCAGCAGCGCTAACGTGGACAGGGGATGGGCCGGGGAGCTGTTTTTT. Translated, it gives CASSANVDRGWAGELFF.